This T cell receptor beta chain was identified in a study of blood T cell repertoires in COVID-19. In the study's own analysis: Scientists estimated how many nucleated cells there were by amplifying reference gene primers. The method was immunoSEQ multiplex PCR; TCRdb's version includes in-frame clones alone and lacks a portion of them. The DNA was the basis for D and trimming; V, J and clone size are from that table. This table holds approximately 75,000 clones, 75% to 90% found once. The J segment lost 3 bases and the V segment lost 6 bases, leaving 4 bases of the junction unmatched. The CDR3 sequence is 15 residues long. In germline, CDR1 is MDHEN, CDR2 SYDVKM.

The chain uses TRBV28 and TRBJ2-3; 12 bases match TRBD2. The sequence was obtained from a man at least 80 years old with acute or convalescent COVID-19. The sequenced sample consisted of peripheral blood. The CDR3, as DNA: TGTGCCAGCAGCCCCGGGACTAGCGGGACAGATACGCAGTATTTT. This gives the protein CASSPGTSGTDTQYF. The whole variable domain, remainder taken from reference TRBV28 and TRBJ2-3, is DVKVTQSSRYLVKRTGEKVFLECVQDMDHENMFWYRQDPGLGLRLIYFSYDVKMKEKGDIPEGYSVSREKKERFSLILESASTNQTSMYLCASSPGTSGTDTQYFGPGTRLTVL.